The next 15 T cell receptor beta chains were all read from a single sample in a study of cytomegalovirus exposure and HLA in healthy donors. PCR amplification relied on 60 Vbeta primers (plus 13 Jbeta primers). Assay used: immunoSEQ multiplex PCR; TCRdb lists only in-frame clones, some missing. The table for this sample gives 45,000 to 65,000 clones. The sequenced material came from PBMCs. The receptors shown here come from a man in his late teens or twenties in good health and CMV-seropositive.

The V and J genes are TRBV7-9 and TRBJ1-1, with 7 bases matching TRBD1. The CDR3 sequence is 14 residues long. CDR1 is SEHNR and CDR2 is FQNEAQ in the germline V gene (reference sequence). V lost 4 bases and J lost 6; bases outside the gene matches: 8. CDR3 DNA sequence: TGTGCCAGCAGCTACCAGACAGGGATCGCTGAAGCTTTCTTT. Its protein is CASSYQTGIAEAFF. Filled out from reference TRBV7-9 and TRBJ1-1, the complete variable domain reads DTGVSQNPRHKITKRGQNVTFRCDPISEHNRLYWYRQTLGQGPEFLTYFQNEAQLEKSRLLSDRFSAERPKGSFSTLEIQRTEQGDSAMYLCASSYQTGIAEAFFGQGTRLTVV.

This sequence joins TRBV5-4 and TRBJ2-1, with 8 bases matching TRBD2. V lost 3 bases, J lost 4 bases, and 9 bases stayed unmatched. The length of the CDR3 is 16 residues. Germline lookup yields CDR1 SGHNT and CDR2 YYREEE (reference sequence). The CDR3 protein is CASSSSTSGLYNEQFF. The CDR3 region has the DNA TGTGCCAGCAGCTCCTCTACTAGCGGACTATACAATGAGCAGTTCTTC.

The J gene is TRBJ2-5, the V gene TRBV5-1; perhaps TRBD1 as D (6 bases). The last part of the DNA fits TRBJ2-7 better; the J call may be wrong. The germline V gene has CDR1 SGHRS and CDR2 YFSETQ. This CDR3 region has 14 residues. This CDR3 reads CASSLSDSNYEQYF. The CDR3 DNA follows: TGCGCCAGCAGCCTATCGGACAGTAACTACGAGCAGTACTTC.

The chain recombines TRBV7-9 with TRBJ2-2; 7 nucleotides agree with TRBD2. Germline lookup yields CDR1 SEHNR and CDR2 FQNEAQ (reference sequence). This CDR3 region has 16 residues. V gave up 8 bases and J gave up 1 base; unmatched junction bases: 10. The CDR3 DNA reads TGTGCCAGCTCCTTTGGGGGGGAAAGGAACACCGGGGAGCTGTTTTTT. Amino acid sequence: CASSFGGERNTGELFF.

This chain uses TRBV19 with TRBJ1-1; no reliable D call. The CDR3 has 13 residues. Trimming took 3 bases from V and 3 from J, leaving 8 bases between them. Germline CDR1 reads LNHDA; CDR2 reads SQIVND (reference sequence). This chain's CDR3 is CASSISSDTEAFF. For the CDR3, the DNA is TGTGCCAGTAGTATTTCGAGTGACACTGAAGCTTTCTTT.

The J gene is TRBJ1-4, the V gene TRBV7-6; D ambiguous. Trimming stripped 0 bases from V and 4 bases from J, with 15 bases between. The germline CDR1 and CDR2 sequences are SGHVS and FNYEAQ. The CDR3 consists of 17 residues. The chain's CDR3 is CASSLAAAHTLNEKLFF. The DNA of the CDR3 is TGTGCCAGCAGCTTAGCGGCGGCCCATACCCTTAATGAAAAACTGTTTTTT.

J is TRBJ1-1 and V is TRBV6-5, with D possibly being TRBD1 (5 bases). The V gene's germline CDR1 is MNHEY and CDR2 SVGAGI. The CDR3 sequence is 15 residues long. The V gene lost 6 bases and the J gene lost 7 bases, with 21 bases spanning the gap. CDR3 DNA sequence: TGTGCCAGCAGACCCAGTCGTTACAGGTCTAATGAAGCTTTCTTT. Translating it yields CASRPSRYRSNEAFF.

The chain employs TRBV4-1 and TRBJ2-2; 10 nucleotides match TRBD2. Germline assignment: CDR1 MGHRA and CDR2 YSYEKL. The CDR3 contains 18 residues. V trimming: 8 bases; J trimming: 4 bases; junction bases outside the gene matches: 16. In DNA, the CDR3 is TGCGCCAGCGAGTTCAGACTAGCGGGCCTACGGGGCACCGGGGAGCTGTTTTTT. It codes for CASEFRLAGLRGTGELFF.

The chain combines TRBV27 with TRBJ1-2; 11 bases line up with TRBD1. V dropped 2 bases and J dropped 1; count of bases not matched to a gene: 3. From germline, CDR1 is MNHEY and CDR2 SMNVEV (reference sequence). This CDR3 spans 16 amino acids. The DNA for the CDR3 is TGTGCCAGCAGTTTAGGGACAGGGGGACGTAACTATGGCTACACCTTC. This translates into CASSLGTGGRNYGYTF.

V and J are TRBV7-9 and TRBJ1-2; no clear D. Germline loops: CDR1 SEHNR, CDR2 FQNEAQ (reference sequence). This CDR3 comprises 15 residues. Trimming stripped 2 bases from V and 3 bases from J, with 13 bases between. CDR3 sequence: CASSLPGNSYYGYTF. As DNA, the CDR3 is TGTGCCAGCAGCTTACCGGGGAACAGTTACTATGGCTACACCTTC.

The rearrangement uses TRBV5-1 and TRBJ2-7; 7 bases map to TRBD1. The CDR3 loop spans 13 amino acids. Unmatched junction bases numbered 8, after V lost 4 bases and J lost 7 bases. Looked up from germline, CDR1 is SGHRS and CDR2 is YFSETQ. The CDR3 sequence is CASSPDRAREQYF. CDR3 nucleotides: TGCGCCAGCAGCCCCGACAGGGCAAGGGAGCAGTACTTC.

This clone is medium-sized by frequency. The rearrangement links TRBV30 to TRBJ1-1, with D possibly TRBD1 on 5 matching bases. The CDR3 is made up of 11 amino acids. V lost 4 bases, J lost 4 bases, and 7 bases lay in between. Germline CDR1 is GTSNPN and CDR2 is SVGIG (reference sequence). CDR3: CAWIRATEAFF. The CDR3 DNA is TGTGCCTGGATCAGGGCCACTGAAGCTTTCTTT. The full variable domain, completed using reference TRBV30 and TRBJ1-1, is SQTIHQWPATLVQPVGSPLSLECTVEGTSNPNLYWYRQAAGRGLQLLFYSVGIGQISSEVPQNLSASRPQDRQFILSSKKLLLSDSGFYLCAWIRATEAFFGQGTRLTVV.

The genes are TRBV6-5 and TRBJ2-7; 10 bases align to TRBD1. Germline V gives CDR1 MNHEY, CDR2 SVGAGI. J was trimmed by 3 bases and V by 5 bases; bases with no gene match: 7. The CDR3 totals 15 residues. The CDR3 reads CASSKTGTGDYEQYF. CDR3 nucleotide sequence: TGTGCCAGCAGTAAGACCGGGACAGGGGACTACGAGCAGTACTTC.

The chain uses TRBV5-4 and TRBJ2-7; D gene uncertain. The CDR3 spans 13 residues. V shed 0 bases and J shed 3 bases, with 7 bases lying between them. Per the germline V gene, CDR1 is SGHNT and CDR2 is YYREEE (reference sequence). The CDR3 is CASSLAPGYEQYF. The CDR3 bases are TGTGCCAGCAGCTTGGCCCCGGGCTACGAGCAGTACTTC.

The rearrangement links TRBV29-1 to TRBJ2-7; 8 nucleotides match TRBD2. The CDR3 has 16 amino acids. Germline V gene sequence: CDR1 SQVTM, CDR2 ANQGSEA. Trimming took 5 bases from V and 3 from J; bases not matched to a gene: 15. CDR3 bases: TGCAGCGTTTCCCAGGAGTGGCGGGAGGAAAACTACGAGCAGTACTTC. It encodes CSVSQEWREENYEQYF.